This TCR beta chain was sequenced for a study of blood T cell repertoires in COVID-19. Across the whole study: COVID-19 samples, acute and convalescent, were from the United States, Italy and Spain.

Germline CDR1 SEHNR, CDR2 FQNEAQ (reference sequence). Trimming cost V 5 bases and J 4 bases, with 6 bases left between them. The CDR3 sequence is 12 residues long. Sequencing was performed with immunoSEQ multiplex PCR; in TCRdb, only in-frame clones are kept and a portion is missing. This table has roughly 300,000 clones, roughly 86% appearing once. Those enrolled in Seattle joined during active infection and were followed longitudinally afterward. This chain connects TRBV7-9 to TRBJ2-1, with a possible D match to TRBD1 (5 bases). Source material: peripheral blood. This clonotype was sampled from a woman in her twenties or thirties with COVID-19, enrolled during active disease. In DNA form, the CDR3 reads TGTGCCAGCAGCCCAGGGTACAATGAGCAGTTCTTC. Its translation is CASSPGYNEQFF.